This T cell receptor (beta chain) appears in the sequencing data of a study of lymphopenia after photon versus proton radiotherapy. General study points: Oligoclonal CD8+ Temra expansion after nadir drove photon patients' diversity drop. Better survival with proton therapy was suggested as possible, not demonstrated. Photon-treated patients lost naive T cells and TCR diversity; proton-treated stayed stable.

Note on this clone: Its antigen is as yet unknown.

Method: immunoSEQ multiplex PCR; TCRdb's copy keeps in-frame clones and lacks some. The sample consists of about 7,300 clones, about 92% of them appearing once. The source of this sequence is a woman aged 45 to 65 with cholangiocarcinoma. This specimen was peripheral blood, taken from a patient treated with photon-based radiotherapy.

The CDR3 spells CASSKDRGGNEQFF. Here the CDR3 DNA reads TGTGCCAGTAGTAAGGACAGGGGAGGGAATGAGCAGTTCTTC. This chain joins TRBV19 and TRBJ2-1; TRBD1 agrees at 9 bases. The CDR3 is made up of 14 amino acids. Germline V gives CDR1 LNHDA, CDR2 SQIVND (reference sequence). Trimming cost V 4 bases and J 7 bases; bases outside gene matches: 5.